One and the same sample provided the 31 T cell receptor beta chains below, sequenced in a study of blood T cell repertoires in COVID-19. Produced via immunoSEQ multiplex PCR; TCRdb's table is partial and in-frame only. The data contain 55,000 or so clones, approximately 85% of them singletons. Source material: peripheral blood. These receptors all come from a human donor in a cohort sampled during active COVID-19.

V gene TRBV5-6 combines with J gene TRBJ2-7; a weak D match, TRBD2 (6 bases). The CDR3 contains 15 residues. Germline CDR1 reads SGHDT; CDR2 reads YYEEEE. V was cut by 0 bases and J by 4 bases, with 14 bases left in between. CDR3 in DNA: TGTGCCAGCAGCTTGGTTCCGGGAGAGGGGTACGAGCAGTACTTC. As protein: CASSLVPGEGYEQYF. Supplemented by reference TRBV5-6 and TRBJ2-7, the full variable domain reads DAGVTQSPTHLIKTRGQQVTLRCSPKSGHDTVSWYQQALGQGPQFIFQYYEEEERQRGNFPDRFSGHQFPNYSSELNVNALLLGDSALYLCASSLVPGEGYEQYFGPGTRLTVT.

The chain employs TRBV7-9 and TRBJ1-2; D might be TRBD1 (6 bases). The ends were cut back, 1 base at V and 4 bases at J, with 13 bases in the middle. The germline V gene has CDR1 SEHNR and CDR2 FQNEAQ (reference sequence). This CDR3 contains 15 residues. The CDR3 here is CASSLEVSGVYGYTF. DNA for the CDR3: TGTGCCAGCAGCTTAGAGGTGTCAGGGGTCTATGGCTACACCTTC.

The table lists this clone with a few counts. This chain uses TRBV5-1 with TRBJ2-1; 7 nucleotides line up with TRBD2. V lost 3 bases, J lost 3 bases, and 18 bases stayed unmatched. Germline assignment: CDR1 SGHRS and CDR2 YFSETQ. CDR3 length: 19 residues. CDR3 amino acids: CASSSFGGGMFSGYNEQFF. In DNA form, the CDR3 reads TGCGCCAGCAGCTCCTTCGGGGGAGGGATGTTTAGCGGCTACAATGAGCAGTTCTTC.

The chain is built from TRBV29-1 and TRBJ1-2; possibly TRBD1 for D (6 bases). V was clipped by 2 bases and J by 8 bases, with 12 bases between them. The V gene's germline CDR1 is SQVTM and CDR2 ANQGSEA. CDR3 size: 12 residues. Written as DNA, the CDR3 is TGCAGCGTTGAACCCTCAGGGGAAGGCTACACCTTC. It translates to CSVEPSGEGYTF. The whole variable domain, filled in from reference TRBV29-1 and TRBJ1-2, reads SAVISQKPSRDICQRGTSLTIQCQVDSQVTMMFWYRQQPGQSLTLIATANQGSEATYESGFVIDKFPISRPNLTFSTLTVSNMSPEDSSIYLCSVEPSGEGYTFGSGTRLTVV.

This chain joins TRBV6-2 or TRBV6-3 and TRBJ1-2, with D hard to call. The V gene's germline CDR1 is MNHEY and CDR2 SVGEGT. The CDR3 totals 14 residues. V was cut by 3 bases and J by 7 bases, with 15 bases left in between. Here the CDR3 reads CASSYKGVISGYTF. DNA for the CDR3: TGTGCCAGCAGTTATAAGGGAGTGATTTCTGGCTACACCTTC.

This clone is labeled medium-sized. J is TRBJ2-7 and V is TRBV20-1, with D tentatively TRBD2 (6 bases). V lost 5 bases to trimming and J lost 7 bases, with 12 bases between them. There are 11 residues in the CDR3. Germline assignment: CDR1 DFQATT and CDR2 SNEGSKA (reference sequence). This CDR3 reads CSAGGLREQYF. The CDR3 DNA reads TGCAGTGCTGGGGGACTGAGAGAGCAGTACTTC.

This clone was picked up a small number of times. The chain has TRBV2 and TRBJ2-3; D call uncertain. The CDR3 length is 12 residues. The germline V gene has CDR1 SNHLY and CDR2 FYNNEI. Trimming cost V 6 bases and J 2 bases, with 6 bases left between them. CDR3 sequence reads: CASRQYTDTQYF. The CDR3 DNA reads TGTGCCAGCAGGCAGTACACAGATACGCAGTATTTT.

V is TRBV18 and J is TRBJ1-1; a weak D match, TRBD1 (5 bases). CDR1 and CDR2 from the germline V gene are KGHSH and LQKENI. The CDR3 has 13 residues. The V end was cut by 8 bases, the J end by 1 base, with 11 bases between. The CDR3 here is CASARAPNTEAFF. CDR3 sequence (DNA): TGTGCCAGCGCCAGGGCCCCGAACACTGAAGCTTTCTTT.

The V and J genes are TRBV2 and TRBJ1-3; D may be TRBD1 (6 bases). V shed 8 bases and J shed 0 bases, with 17 bases lying between them. The germline V gene encodes CDR1 SNHLY and CDR2 FYNNEI. CDR3 length equals 16 residues. This chain's CDR3 is CASQNRALPSGNTIYF. In DNA form, the CDR3 reads TGTGCCAGCCAAAACAGGGCCCTTCCCTCTGGAAACACCATATATTTT.

This clone was observed once. This rearrangement joins TRBV7-2 to TRBJ1-6; D might be TRBD1 (6 bases). This CDR3 comprises 12 residues. Germline V gene data show CDR1 as SGHTA and CDR2 as FQGNSA. Trimming removed 4 bases from V and 19 bases from J, with 17 bases in between. This CDR3 is CASSSGDTSTHF. CDR3 nucleotide sequence: TGTGCCAGCAGCTCCGGGGACACCAGTACTCACTTT.

The gene calls are TRBV7-2 and TRBJ1-2, with D possibly matching TRBD1 (6 bases). V was cut by 0 bases and J by 6 bases, with 14 bases left in between. This CDR3 has 15 residues. CDR1 and CDR2 from the germline V gene are SGHTA and FQGNSA. CDR3 in DNA: TGTGCCAGCAGCTTAGCCGACGACAGGCTGGATGGCTACACCTTC. This encodes CASSLADDRLDGYTF.

The chain employs TRBV6-1 and TRBJ2-7; 9 positions agree with TRBD1. This CDR3 has 15 amino acids. V was pared by 6 bases and J by 2 bases, with 8 bases of the junction left unmatched. The germline V gene encodes CDR1 MNHNS and CDR2 SASEGT. The CDR3 region is CASREPGTGTYEQYF. CDR3 nucleotides: TGTGCCAGCAGGGAACCCGGGACAGGGACCTACGAGCAGTACTTC.

This clone was picked up one time. The V call is TRBV6-2 or TRBV6-3, the J call TRBJ2-7; 10 bases agree with TRBD1. Trimming removed 6 bases from V and 4 bases from J; junction bases left unmatched: 12. The CDR3 runs to 16 residues. The germline V gene encodes CDR1 MNHEY and CDR2 SVGEGT. For the CDR3, the DNA is TGTGCCAGCAGCCCTCCCACCGGACAGGGGGGGTACGAGCAGTACTTC. Translating it yields CASSPPTGQGGYEQYF.

CDR3 DNA: TGCGCCAGCAGCTCGACTAGCGGGTACAATGAGCAGTTCTTC. It yields the protein CASSSTSGYNEQFF. This sequence joins TRBV5-1 and TRBJ2-1; TRBD2 matches at 10 bases. This CDR3 spans 14 amino acids. V lost 3 bases and J lost 4; bases outside the gene matches: 1. Germline assignment: CDR1 SGHRS and CDR2 YFSETQ.

The genes are TRBV19 and TRBJ1-5, with a weak D call TRBD1 (6 bases). The CDR3 has 17 residues. V shed 6 bases and J shed 0 bases, with 18 bases lying between them. Germline loops: CDR1 LNHDA, CDR2 SQIVND (reference sequence). The CDR3 sequence is CASSLVRTALSNQPQHF. The CDR3 DNA reads as TGTGCCAGTAGCCTAGTCAGGACAGCCCTTAGCAATCAGCCCCAGCATTTT.

CDR3 sequence reads: CSGPTYNEQFF. In DNA form, the CDR3 reads TGCAGTGGCCCGACTTATAATGAGCAGTTCTTC. The V gene is TRBV20-1, the J gene TRBJ2-1; D is undetermined. The germline V and J ends were trimmed by 7 bases and 7 bases, with 11 bases remaining between them. Per germline, CDR1 DFQATT and CDR2 SNEGSKA (reference sequence). CDR3 length: 11 amino acids.

The J gene is TRBJ2-2, the V gene TRBV11-3; 8 bases agree with TRBD1. Germline V CDR1 and CDR2: SGHNT, YENEEA. The CDR3 consists of 17 residues. V lost 6 bases, J lost 2 bases, and 11 bases stayed unmatched. CDR3 sequence (DNA): TGTGCCAGCAGTCAACGACCGGGACAGGTTAACACCGGGGAGCTGTTTTTT. Protein: CASSQRPGQVNTGELFF.

This chain links TRBV3-1 (or the pseudogene TRBV3-2) with TRBJ2-5; a possible D gene is TRBD1 (6 bases). CDR3 size: 13 residues. Trimming stripped 6 bases from V and 3 bases from J, with 11 bases between. CDR1 and CDR2 from the germline V gene are LGHDT and YNNKEL (reference sequence). The DNA of the CDR3 is TGTGCCAGCAGGCGGCGACAGGAAGAGACCCAGTACTTC. It is translated as CASRRRQEETQYF.

This clone was seen a few times. The genes are TRBV7-2 and TRBJ1-2; 9 nucleotides line up with TRBD1. This CDR3 has 15 residues. V lost 10 bases, J lost 3 bases, and 12 bases stayed unmatched. In germline, CDR1 is SGHTA, CDR2 FQGNSA. CDR3 DNA: TGTGCCACCGACCGGGGGACAGGGTCTTACTATGGCTACACCTTC. It is translated as CATDRGTGSYYGYTF.

The genes are TRBV24-1 and TRBJ1-2; 7 bases line up with TRBD1. Looked up from germline, CDR1 is KGHDR and CDR2 is SFDVKD. This CDR3 is 13 amino acids long. J gave up 4 bases and V 3 bases, and 1 base lay outside the gene matches. DNA of the CDR3: TGTGCCACCAGTGATGGGACAGCCTATGGCTACACCTTC. Translated: CATSDGTAYGYTF.

The J gene is TRBJ2-1, the V gene TRBV7-3, with 10 bases matching TRBD2. The CDR3 covers 17 residues. V dropped 1 base and J dropped 6; count of bases not matched to a gene: 9. In germline, CDR1 is SGHTA, CDR2 FQGTGA. CDR3 in DNA: TGTGCCAGCAGCTTAATGGCCAGGGCTAGCGGGAGCAATGAGCAGTTCTTC. Protein sequence: CASSLMARASGSNEQFF.

The chain employs TRBV25-1 and TRBJ2-7; D gene ambiguous. The CDR3 is 13 amino acids. Germline assignment: CDR1 MGHDK and CDR2 SYGVNS. V was cut by 7 bases and J by 3 bases, with 13 bases left in between. The CDR3 DNA reads TGTGCCAGCACTCCACCAGGAATCTACGAGCAGTACTTC. Translation: CASTPPGIYEQYF.

The chain combines TRBV7-2 with TRBJ2-3, with TRBD1 matching 11 bases. CDR1 and CDR2 from the germline V gene are SGHTA and FQGNSA. This CDR3 is built from 19 residues. V shed 7 bases, J shed 0 bases, and the junction held 15 bases outside the gene matches. In nucleotides, the CDR3 is TGTGCCAGCAAGCCCCCGGGGACAGGGGGTATTTGGAGCACAGATACGCAGTATTTT. This gives the protein CASKPPGTGGIWSTDTQYF.

The chain recombines TRBV30 with TRBJ1-2, with D perhaps TRBD1 (6 bases). The ends were cut back, 4 bases at V and 3 bases at J, with 15 bases in the middle. This CDR3 spans 14 amino acids. Germline CDR1 and CDR2: GTSNPN and SVGIG (reference sequence). The CDR3 nucleotides read TGTGCCTGGACCCCAGTCGGGACATACTATGGCTACACCTTC. As protein: CAWTPVGTYYGYTF.

This chain links TRBV25-1 with TRBJ2-1; perhaps TRBD2 as D (7 bases). Germline lookup yields CDR1 MGHDK and CDR2 SYGVNS. V dropped 7 bases and J dropped 9 bases, with 16 bases sitting between them. CDR3 length equals 13 residues. CDR3: CASTSVGGGEQFF. CDR3 DNA: TGTGCCAGCACCTCCGTGGGAGGGGGTGAGCAGTTCTTC. The whole variable domain, remainder taken from reference TRBV25-1 and TRBJ2-1, is EADIYQTPRYLVIGTGKKITLECSQTMGHDKMYWYQQDPGMELHLIHYSYGVNSTEKGDLSSESTVSRIRTEHFPLTLESARPSHTSQYLCASTSVGGGEQFFGPGTRLTVL.

This clone has a single count. The CDR3 nucleotides are TGCGCCAGCAGCTTGGGCCTAAACAATGAGCAGTTCTTC. It codes for CASSLGLNNEQFF. V is TRBV5-1 and J is TRBJ2-1, with D uncertain. The CDR3 has 13 amino acids. Germline V gene data show CDR1 as SGHRS and CDR2 as YFSETQ. V was pared by 0 bases and J by 5 bases, with 6 bases between.

V and J are TRBV11-3 and TRBJ2-1; TRBD2 agrees at 9 bases. CDR1 is SGHNT and CDR2 is YENEEA in the germline V gene. This CDR3 region has 15 residues. V dropped 2 bases and J dropped 9; count of bases not matched to a gene: 8. The CDR3, as DNA: TGTGCCAGCAGCTTATCGGTAGCGGGAGCGGCTGAGCAGTTCTTC. Its translation: CASSLSVAGAAEQFF.

V gene TRBV4-1 combines with J gene TRBJ2-1; 9 bases match TRBD2. The CDR3 loop spans 16 amino acids. The V gene end was trimmed by 1 base and the J gene end by 2 bases; junction bases not matched to a gene: 3. Germline CDR1 is MGHRA and CDR2 is YSYEKL. The CDR3 DNA sequence: TGCGCCAGCAGCCAAGCCCCTAGCGGGACCTACAATGAGCAGTTCTTC. It encodes CASSQAPSGTYNEQFF.

Notes on this clone: One junction end does not reproduce the germline sequence, and a read error may be involved. V gene TRBV4-3 combines with J gene TRBJ1-6; 9 bases align to TRBD1. The CDR3 has 19 amino acids. Germline CDR1 and CDR2: LGHNA and YSLEER. CDR3 amino acids: CASSEEGTGRVFGGSPLHF. As DNA, the CDR3 is TGCGCCAGCAGCGAAGAGGGGACAGGGCGCGTCTTCGGAGGCTCACCCCTCCACTTT.

The chain couples TRBV4-1 to TRBJ2-2, with 12 bases lining up with TRBD2. This CDR3 is 17 amino acids long. CDR1 MGHRA and CDR2 YSYEKL come from the germline V gene. With 8 bases clipped from V and 2 bases from J, the junction kept 9 bases outside the gene matches. This CDR3 is CASRSGTSGLNTGELFF. CDR3 DNA: TGCGCCAGCCGCTCCGGGACTAGCGGGTTAAACACCGGGGAGCTGTTTTTT.

V and J are TRBV7-3 and TRBJ1-1, with D tentatively TRBD1 (5 bases). This CDR3 is built from 13 residues. Germline CDR1 and CDR2: SGHTA and FQGTGA. V lost 6 bases to trimming and J lost 1 base, with 9 bases between them. In nucleotides, the CDR3 is TGTGCCAGCAGTTACGACAGGAACACTGAAGCTTTCTTT. This translates into CASSYDRNTEAFF. The variable domain in full, completed from reference TRBV7-3 and TRBJ1-1, reads GAGVSQTPSNKVTEKGKYVELRCDPISGHTALYWYRQSLGQGPEFLIYFQGTGAADDSGLPNDRFFAVRPEGSVSTLKIQRTERGDSAVYLCASSYDRNTEAFFGQGTRLTVV.